One sample yielded the 7 T cell receptor beta chains listed below, sequenced in a study of T cell changes during pregnancy in multiple sclerosis. The protocol was immunoSEQ multiplex PCR, while the TCRdb copy is restricted to in-frame clones and leaves out a portion. Of more than 40,000 clones in the sample, approximately 91% were seen once. Sequences were derived from CD8+ T cells from peripheral blood mononuclear cells, sampled after pregnancy. The receptors come from a female donor with multiple sclerosis, enrolled in a pregnancy study.

This clone has just one count. The rearrangement joins TRBV14 to TRBJ2-3; the D gene is possibly TRBD2 (6 bases). Germline loops: CDR1 SGHDN, CDR2 FVKESK. V was pared by 6 bases and J by 0 bases, with 10 bases between. The CDR3 is 14 amino acids. The CDR3 here is CASSRGLSTDTQYF. CDR3 nucleotide sequence: TGTGCCAGCAGTCGGGGGTTAAGCACAGATACGCAGTATTTT.

The V gene is TRBV5-1, the J gene TRBJ2-3, with 8 bases fitting TRBD1. The J segment lost 0 bases and the V segment lost 4 bases, leaving 7 bases of the junction unmatched. CDR3 size: 16 residues. Germline loops: CDR1 SGHRS, CDR2 YFSETQ. DNA for the CDR3: TGCGCCAGCAGCGGTGCGCAGGGGGCTAGCACAGATACGCAGTATTTT. Amino acids: CASSGAQGASTDTQYF.

The chain couples TRBV28 to TRBJ2-1; no clear D gene. The CDR3 length is 17 residues. Germline V gene sequence: CDR1 MDHEN, CDR2 SYDVKM. V was cut by 3 bases and J by 7 bases, with 22 bases left in between. CDR3 DNA sequence: TGTGCCAGCAGTTTGCTTTTCCCGGAGACCCCGATTAATGAGCAGTTCTTC. This codes for CASSLLFPETPINEQFF.

The chain is built from TRBV7-9 and TRBJ1-1, with D tentatively TRBD1 (5 bases). This CDR3 spans 14 amino acids. Trimming removed 5 bases from V and 1 base from J, with 11 bases in between. In germline, CDR1 is SEHNR, CDR2 FQNEAQ (reference sequence). CDR3: CASSVEGENTEAFF. CDR3 in DNA: TGTGCCAGCAGCGTCGAAGGGGAGAACACTGAAGCTTTCTTT.

The chain employs TRBV27 and TRBJ2-1; D is undetermined. V shed 1 base and J shed 0 bases, with 7 bases lying between them. The CDR3 length is 15 residues. CDR1 MNHEY and CDR2 SMNVEV come from the germline V gene (reference sequence). The DNA for the CDR3 is TGTGCCAGCAGTTTATACCATAGCTCCTACAATGAGCAGTTCTTC. This gives the protein CASSLYHSSYNEQFF.

The chain links TRBV19 to TRBJ2-1; D is unclear. The germline CDR1 and CDR2 sequences are LNHDA and SQIVND (reference sequence). With 5 bases removed from V and 0 bases from J, the gap between germline ends came to 5 bases. CDR3 size: 13 residues. Here the CDR3 DNA reads TGTGCCAGTAGTTTCAGCTCCTACAATGAGCAGTTCTTC. It specifies CASSFSSYNEQFF. Full variable domain (outside the CDR3, taken from reference TRBV19 and TRBJ2-1): DGGITQSPKYLFRKEGQNVTLSCEQNLNHDAMYWYRQDPGQGLRLIYYSQIVNDFQKGDIAEGYSVSREKKESFPLTVTSAQKNPTAFYLCASSFSSYNEQFFGPGTRLTVL.

This chain connects TRBV7-2 to TRBJ2-5, with D hard to call. V lost 5 bases, J lost 1 base, and 8 bases lay in between. CDR1 SGHTA and CDR2 FQGNSA come from the germline V gene. The CDR3 has 13 residues. The CDR3 sequence: CASSLGPQETQYF. The CDR3 DNA reads as TGTGCCAGCAGCCTGGGCCCCCAAGAGACCCAGTACTTC.